The sequence of this TCR beta chain was determined in a study of T cell responses to AZD1222 COVID-19 vaccine. Deletions cut 0 bases from V and 3 bases from J, with 15 bases between. CDR3 size: 16 residues. The germline CDR1 and CDR2 sequences are SGHKS and YYEKEE (reference sequence). Some clones are missing from TCRdb's copy, which holds only in-frame ones; the method was immunoSEQ multiplex PCR. Of 170,000 or so clones in the sample, about nine tenths were seen once. On this clone itself: Its antigen is as yet unknown.

Study results and caveats: The sample set comprised mostly white British donors with more females, and clonal diversity was possibly underestimated. Breadth and depth of Spike-specific TCRs rose after two AZD1222 doses.

The source of this sequence is an adult in good health. This chain connects TRBV5-5 to TRBJ1-1; D is unclear. This sample comprised peripheral blood, obtained on day 0 of AZD1222 vaccination. The CDR3 loop is CASSLGKGSLDTEAFF. The CDR3, as DNA: TGTGCCAGCAGCTTGGGAAAGGGCAGCTTGGACACTGAAGCTTTCTTT.